These T cell receptor beta chains were read from a single sample in a study of T cell changes during pregnancy in multiple sclerosis. Produced via immunoSEQ multiplex PCR; TCRdb's table is partial and in-frame only. The data contain tens of thousands of clones, around 92% of them singletons. Specimen: CD4+ T cells from peripheral blood mononuclear cells, collected in the second trimester of pregnancy. Source of these receptors: a female donor with multiple sclerosis, enrolled in a pregnancy study. The CDR3 runs from the conserved cysteine through the conserved F or W. Each record gives: J gene, V gene, D gene, clone size, CDR3 DNA, CDR3 protein. A D gene is named only where the DNA matches it firmly. Not every row has a clone size; where given, it reads once, few, many or a size class.

>TRBJ2-4|TRBV2|TRBD2|-
TGTGCCAGCAGTACCACTAGCGGTAAAAACATTCAGTACTTC
CASSTTSGKNIQYF
>TRBJ2-7|TRBV5-1|-|-
TGCGCCAGCACAGGGGTCTCCTACGAGCAGTACTTC
CASTGVSYEQYF
>TRBJ1-2|TRBV28|-|-
TGTGCCAGCAGTTTGACAGGCGTCTATGGCTACACCTTC
CASSLTGVYGYTF
>TRBJ1-1|TRBV28|-|-
TGTGCCAGCAGTTTAAGCCAGGGGAACACTGAAGCTTTCTTT
CASSLSQGNTEAFF
>TRBJ2-3|TRBV5-1|TRBD1|once
TGCGCCAGCAGCCCAACCGGGACAGGGAATAGGCAGTATTTT
CASSPTGTGNRQYF
>TRBJ1-1|TRBV5-4|-|few
TGTGCCAGCAGCCGGGACTATCCTAACACTGAAGCTTTCTTT
CASSRDYPNTEAFF
>TRBJ1-4|TRBV5-1|-|-
TGCGCCAGCAGCCCTGAGGGGCGGGGGTCTAATGAAAAACTGTTTTTT
CASSPEGRGSNEKLFF
>TRBJ2-7|TRBV28|TRBD1|-
TGTGCCAGCAGTTTAGTTTACAGGGGCGCCTACGAGCAGTACTTC
CASSLVYRGAYEQYF
>TRBJ2-7|TRBV28|TRBD2|-
TGTGCCAGCAGTGTTAGCGGGAGAAGCTCCTACGAGCAGTACTTC
CASSVSGRSSYEQYF
>TRBJ2-7|TRBV11-1|TRBD1|-
TGTGCCAGCAGCCCCGGGACAGAGAGCTCCTACGAGCAGTACTTC
CASSPGTESSYEQYF
>TRBJ2-3|TRBV18|TRBD2|-
TGTGCCAGCTCACCGGCTAGCGGGATCACAGATACGCAGTATTTT
CASSPASGITDTQYF
>TRBJ2-7|TRBV6-1|-|once
TGTGCCAGCACAGGGTGGCACGAGCAGTACTTC
CASTGWHEQYF
>TRBJ2-1|TRBV11-2|TRBD1|-
TGTGCCAGCAGCTTAGCGGCAGGGGGCCCCTACAATGAGCAGTTCTTC
CASSLAAGGPYNEQFF
>TRBJ2-7|TRBV6-1|TRBD1|-
TGTGCCAGCAGGGGACAGCTGACAAGCTCCTACGAGCAGTACTTC
CASRGQLTSSYEQYF
>TRBJ1-5|TRBV23-1|TRBD1|-
TGCGCCAGCAGTCATGGGAACTGGACAGGGGGGGGAGATGGAAGCAATCAGCCCCAGCATTTT
CASSHGNWTGGGDGSNQPQHF
>TRBJ1-1|TRBV6-1|-|-
TGTGCCAGCAGGTCGGGGGAGGCGGGTAACACTGAAGCTTTCTTT
CASRSGEAGNTEAFF
>TRBJ2-3|TRBV5-6|TRBD2|-
TGTGCCAGCAGTTCGGGACTAGCGGGGGGGAACACAGATACGCAGTATTTT
CASSSGLAGGNTDTQYF
>TRBJ2-6|TRBV6-5|-|-
TGTGCCAGCAGTTACGAAGGAGCTGGGGCCAACGTCCTGACTTTC
CASSYEGAGANVLTF
>TRBJ1-2|TRBV19|-|-
TGTGCCAGTGTCCCCTGGGGAGGGGCCGATGGCTACACCTTC
CASVPWGGADGYTF
>TRBJ1-6|TRBV9|-|-
TGTGCCGGAGGGACCAAAGATTCACCCCTCCACTTT
CAGGTKDSPLHF
>TRBJ1-5|TRBV7-8|TRBD1|-
TGTGCCAGCAGCCCAGGGACAGGGAATCAGCCCCAGCATTTT
CASSPGTGNQPQHF
>TRBJ1-5|TRBV19|-|-
TGTGCCAGTAGTTCGGGGGTCTCCTATAGCAATCAGCCCCAGCATTTT
CASSSGVSYSNQPQHF
>TRBJ2-6|TRBV19|-|-
TGTGCCAGTGGATGGGTCCAGGGCTCTGGGGCCAACGTCCTGACTTTC
CASGWVQGSGANVLTF
>TRBJ2-1|TRBV27|TRBD2|-
TGTGCCAGCAGTTTAAGAGAGCGGGGGGGCCACAATGAGCAGTTCTTC
CASSLRERGGHNEQFF
>TRBJ1-4|TRBV7-2|-|-
TGTGCCAGCAGCCAAACCGGCGGGCCAACTAATGAAAAACTGTTTTTT
CASSQTGGPTNEKLFF
>TRBJ1-2|TRBV28|-|-
TGTGCCAGCAGTCGACAGGAATGGGGCTACACCTTC
CASSRQEWGYTF
>TRBJ2-3|TRBV15|TRBD2|once
TGTGCCACCAGCAGAGAGATAGCGGGGAGCACAGATACGCAGTATTTT
CATSREIAGSTDTQYF
>TRBJ2-1|TRBV19|TRBD2|once
TGTGCCAGTAGGGACACCAGCGGGAGCCACTCCTACAATGAGCAGTTCTTC
CASRDTSGSHSYNEQFF
>TRBJ2-5|TRBV6-5|TRBD1|-
TGTGCCAGCAGTCTTCTCAGGGGGCGGGAGACCCAGTACTTC
CASSLLRGRETQYF